This entry lists 29 T cell receptor beta chains sequenced from one sample in a study of blood T cell repertoires in COVID-19. Only in-frame clones appear in the TCRdb table, and some are missing; sequencing was by immunoSEQ multiplex PCR. This table has 200,000 to 250,000 clones, 65% to 85% appearing once. Sequenced sample: peripheral blood. These receptors came from a woman in her sixties or seventies with acute or convalescent COVID-19.

The chain is built from TRBV4-1 and TRBJ2-1, with 7 nucleotides matching TRBD1. V lost 0 bases and J lost 5; bases outside the gene matches: 10. This CDR3 region has 17 residues. Germline CDR1 is MGHRA and CDR2 is YSYEKL. This CDR3 is CASSQDWNGQADNEQFF. Written as DNA, the CDR3 is TGCGCCAGCAGCCAAGATTGGAACGGACAGGCTGACAATGAGCAGTTCTTC.

CDR3 in amino acids: CASSQNDRGNEQFF. Written as DNA, the CDR3 is TGTGCCAGCAGCCAAAACGACAGGGGCAATGAGCAGTTCTTC. This chain joins TRBV4-2 and TRBJ2-1; 8 nucleotides match TRBD1. Per germline, CDR1 LGHNA and CDR2 YNFKEQ. The CDR3 runs to 14 residues. V dropped 2 bases and J dropped 6; count of bases not matched to a gene: 3.

This chain links TRBV12-3 or TRBV12-4 with TRBJ1-1; D call uncertain. CDR3 length equals 12 residues. The V end was cut by 6 bases, the J end by 4 bases, with 9 bases between. CDR3: CASRHLSTEAFF. The CDR3 nucleotides are TGTGCCAGCAGACATCTCAGCACTGAAGCTTTCTTT.

The V call is TRBV6-6, the J call TRBJ2-7; 8 nucleotides align to TRBD1. Germline V CDR1 and CDR2: MNHNY, SVGAGI (reference sequence). The CDR3 extends over 11 amino acids. The junction had 1 base not matched to a gene; V was cut back by 8 bases and J by 4 bases. The CDR3 nucleotides are TGTGCCAGCCAGGGGGCATACGAGCAGTACTTC. Translation: CASQGAYEQYF.

The chain is built from TRBV2 and TRBJ1-6; D remains unclear. Germline assignment: CDR1 SNHLY and CDR2 FYNNEI. Trimming removed 6 bases at V and 8 bases at J, with 14 bases between. CDR3 length: 14 residues. The CDR3 nucleotides read TGTGCCAGCAGAAAAGACGGGTTGTATTCACCCCTCCACTTT. This gives the protein CASRKDGLYSPLHF. Full variable domain (missing parts from reference TRBV2 and TRBJ1-6): EPEVTQTPSHQVTQMGQEVILRCVPISNHLYFYWYRQILGQKVEFLVSFYNNEISEKSEIFDDQFSVERPDGSNFTLKIRSTKLEDSAMYFCASRKDGLYSPLHFGNGTRLTVT.

The rearrangement links TRBV28 to TRBJ1-3, with D possibly TRBD1 on 5 matching bases. The CDR3 contains 17 residues. Germline V gene lookup returns CDR1 MDHEN and CDR2 SYDVKM. V lost 4 bases and J 10 bases, leaving 26 bases between the germline ends. The CDR3 DNA reads as TGTGCCAGCAGTTCTATCCAGGTGGGGGAAGAGGGGAGGACCATATATTTT. Its translation: CASSSIQVGEEGRTIYF.

The CDR3: CASSRTGDGYEKLFF. Written as DNA, the CDR3 is TGTGCCAGTAGTCGCACAGGCGACGGGTATGAAAAACTGTTTTTT. This rearrangement joins TRBV19 to TRBJ1-4; TRBD1 might be the D (5 bases). Looked up from germline, CDR1 is LNHDA and CDR2 is SQIVND (reference sequence). There are 15 residues in the CDR3. V was clipped by 5 bases and J by 6 bases, with 16 bases between them. Full variable domain (missing parts from reference TRBV19 and TRBJ1-4): DGGITQSPKYLFRKEGQNVTLSCEQNLNHDAMYWYRQDPGQGLRLIYYSQIVNDFQKGDIAEGYSVSREKKESFPLTVTSAQKNPTAFYLCASSRTGDGYEKLFFGSGTQLSVL.

In this sample, this clone turned up once. The chain has TRBV9 and TRBJ2-5, with D maybe TRBD2 (5 bases). This CDR3 contains 13 residues. The V and J ends lost 3 bases and 2 bases respectively, with 8 bases between them. CDR1 and CDR2 from the germline V gene are SGDLS and YYNGEE. The CDR3 loop is CASSDGVQETQYF. The CDR3 DNA is TGTGCCAGCAGCGACGGGGTGCAAGAGACCCAGTACTTC.

This clone has just a few counts. The chain has TRBV19 and TRBJ2-5, with D possibly being TRBD1 (5 bases). The CDR3 is 14 residues long. The germline V gene encodes CDR1 LNHDA and CDR2 SQIVND (reference sequence). Trimming cost V 3 bases and J 9 bases, with 17 bases left between them. CDR3 protein: CASSIRGRATAQYF. In DNA, the CDR3 is TGTGCCAGTAGTATCAGAGGCAGGGCGACGGCCCAGTACTTC.

Notes on this clone: In the same sample, other DNA sequences code for this CDR3. The gene calls are TRBV9 and TRBJ2-5; no clear D. The germline gives CDR1 SGDLS, CDR2 YYNGEE. V was cut by 0 bases and J by 4 bases, with 10 bases left in between. The CDR3 runs 14 residues. This CDR3 reads CASSVAPRGETQYF. The CDR3 DNA reads as TGTGCCAGCAGCGTAGCCCCCAGAGGAGAGACCCAGTACTTC.

The chain has TRBV5-1 and TRBJ2-1; TRBD1 aligns across 7 bases. The ends lost 9 bases at V and 1 base at J; junction bases unmatched: 10. There are 15 residues in the CDR3. Germline loops: CDR1 SGHRS, CDR2 YFSETQ. The CDR3 loop is CATSYAQGSYNEQFF. CDR3 DNA: TGCGCCACCTCATACGCACAGGGGTCCTACAATGAGCAGTTCTTC.

V gene TRBV4-2 combines with J gene TRBJ2-1; 12 positions agree with TRBD2. The CDR3 has 17 residues. With V trimmed by 0 bases and J by 12 bases, 12 bases remained unmatched. CDR1 and CDR2 (germline): LGHNA, YNFKEQ. The DNA for the CDR3 is TGTGCCAGCAGCCAAGAATCCCGACTAGCGGGGGAACCAGCGCAGTTCTTC. Protein product: CASSQESRLAGEPAQFF.

The V gene is TRBV5-5, the J gene TRBJ1-1; D remains unclear. With 4 bases removed from V and 4 bases from J, the gap between germline ends came to 11 bases. The germline CDR1 and CDR2 sequences are SGHKS and YYEKEE (reference sequence). This CDR3 comprises 13 residues. The CDR3 loop is CASSLHIATEAFF. DNA of the CDR3: TGTGCCAGCAGCCTGCACATTGCCACTGAAGCTTTCTTT.

This clone appeared once. The rearrangement links TRBV6-1 to TRBJ2-7, with D uncertain. The germline CDR1 and CDR2 sequences are MNHNS and SASEGT. Trimming stripped 0 bases from V and 5 bases from J, with 14 bases between. This CDR3 is 15 amino acids long. The CDR3 DNA is TGTGCCAGCAGTGAAGCCGGCAGGCCAGGCCACGAGCAGTACTTC. This sequence encodes CASSEAGRPGHEQYF.

About this clone: This sample also contains other DNA sequences that code for the same CDR3. The chain has TRBV3-1 (or the pseudogene TRBV3-2) and TRBJ2-1, with 9 positions matching TRBD2. CDR3 length equals 15 residues. Germline CDR1 LGHDT, CDR2 YNNKEL (reference sequence). V trimming: 1 base; J trimming: 2 bases; junction bases outside the gene matches: 0. CDR3 amino acids: CASSQGLAAYNEQFF. CDR3 nucleotide sequence: TGTGCCAGCAGCCAAGGACTAGCGGCCTACAATGAGCAGTTCTTC.

The chain uses TRBV7-2 and TRBJ2-7; 9 bases fit TRBD1. The CDR3 totals 14 residues. V dropped 5 bases and J dropped 3; count of bases not matched to a gene: 5. Germline V lookup: CDR1 SGHTA, CDR2 FQGNSA. CDR3 nucleotide sequence: TGTGCCAGCAGCAGAGGGACAGGGAACTACGAGCAGTACTTC. Translated: CASSRGTGNYEQYF.

The chain is built from TRBV18 and TRBJ1-4; a weak D match, TRBD1 (6 bases). The CDR3 extends over 13 amino acids. Germline V gives CDR1 KGHSH, CDR2 LQKENI. The V end lost 2 bases, the J end lost 5 bases, and 6 bases lay between the germline ends. CDR3 in DNA: TGTGCCAGCTCACCAGACAGGAATGAAAAACTGTTTTTT. It yields the protein CASSPDRNEKLFF.

The chain carries TRBV29-1 and TRBJ2-7; 7 nucleotides match TRBD2. The J segment lost 0 bases and the V segment lost 6 bases, leaving 5 bases of the junction unmatched. This CDR3 is 13 amino acids long. In germline, CDR1 is SQVTM, CDR2 ANQGSEA. Here the CDR3 reads CSVAGGNSYEQYF. The CDR3 DNA reads as TGCAGCGTGGCCGGGGGGAACTCCTACGAGCAGTACTTC.

V usage is TRBV7-2 and J usage is TRBJ2-5; TRBD1 matches at 8 bases. The germline gives CDR1 SGHTA, CDR2 FQGNSA. The CDR3 has 15 amino acids. V trimming: 5 bases; J trimming: 5 bases; junction bases outside the gene matches: 10. CDR3 in DNA: TGTGCCAGCAGCCCTACGACAGGGGTGGTCGAGACCCAGTACTTC. This translates into CASSPTTGVVETQYF.

The gene calls are TRBV7-2 and TRBJ2-3; 8 bases are shared with TRBD2. Germline CDR1 is SGHTA and CDR2 is FQGNSA. Losses at the gene ends were 4 bases for V and 3 bases for J; bases not matched to a gene: 9. This CDR3 is built from 16 residues. For the CDR3, the DNA is TGTGCCAGCAGCTCAGTCAGCGGGGGTTTAACAGATACGCAGTATTTT. Translating it yields CASSSVSGGLTDTQYF.

The CDR3 region has the DNA TGTGCCAGCAGTTACTCGGACAGAGCTAACTATGGCTACACCTTC. It yields the protein CASSYSDRANYGYTF. The genes are TRBV6-2 or TRBV6-3 and TRBJ1-2; maybe TRBD1 (6 bases). CDR3 size: 15 residues. Trimming shortened V by 0 bases and J by 0 bases, and 8 bases separated the two germline ends. Germline CDR1 MNHEY, CDR2 SVGEGT.

This clone has a handful of counts. CDR3 sequence reads: CASSTGTSSYEQYF. The CDR3 region has the DNA TGTGCCAGCAGCACAGGCACGAGCTCCTACGAGCAGTACTTC. The chain uses TRBV6-5 and TRBJ2-7; possible D gene TRBD1, 5 bases. The length of the CDR3 is 14 residues. V was trimmed by 6 bases and J by 0 bases, leaving 12 bases between them. Germline V gene lookup returns CDR1 MNHEY and CDR2 SVGAGI.

The genes are TRBV14 and TRBJ2-1; D is perhaps TRBD1 (6 bases). CDR1 is SGHDN and CDR2 is FVKESK in the germline V gene. The CDR3 totals 15 residues. Trimming shortened V by 8 bases and J by 4 bases, and 18 bases separated the two germline ends. The CDR3 here is CASHLGGKPYNEQFF. Here the CDR3 DNA reads TGTGCCAGCCACCTAGGGGGTAAACCGTACAATGAGCAGTTCTTC.

There are a few counts of this clone. The rearrangement links TRBV19 to TRBJ1-1; D perhaps matches TRBD1 (5 bases). Trimming took off 6 bases at V and 3 bases at J, with 17 bases between the two ends. Germline V CDR1 and CDR2: LNHDA, SQIVND (reference sequence). The length of the CDR3 is 15 residues. The chain's CDR3 is CASSPRASGDTEAFF. The CDR3, as DNA: TGTGCCAGTAGCCCCCGGGCCTCGGGGGACACTGAAGCTTTCTTT.

The chain joins TRBV7-9 to TRBJ2-7; weak D call: TRBD2 (5 bases). The CDR3 runs 14 residues. CDR1 is SEHNR, CDR2 FQNEAQ, per germline (reference sequence). V was shortened by 4 bases and J by 4 bases, with 14 bases between the two germline ends. CDR3 sequence: CASSSGQEAYEQYF. The CDR3 DNA follows: TGTGCCAGCAGCTCGGGTCAGGAGGCGTACGAGCAGTACTTC.

This clone appeared once. The chain is built from TRBV4-1 and TRBJ2-4; 8 bases align to TRBD2. This CDR3 spans 16 amino acids. CDR1 is MGHRA and CDR2 is YSYEKL in the germline V gene. Unmatched junction bases numbered 14, after V lost 4 bases and J lost 9 bases. The CDR3: CASSLSTGGPGSIQYF. CDR3 coding DNA: TGCGCCAGCAGCCTCTCGACGGGGGGGCCGGGTAGCATTCAGTACTTC.

The chain couples TRBV4-1 to TRBJ1-4; D call uncertain. The V and J ends lost 2 bases and 5 bases respectively, with 15 bases between them. The CDR3 covers 16 residues. Germline CDR1 and CDR2: MGHRA and YSYEKL. The CDR3 DNA reads TGCGCCAGCAGCCAAACCCTGGGCAGTACGAATGAAAAACTGTTTTTT. Amino acid sequence: CASSQTLGSTNEKLFF.

V and J are TRBV13 and TRBJ2-3; 7 nucleotides match TRBD1. With V trimmed by 2 bases and J by 1 base, 6 bases remained unmatched. Germline V gives CDR1 PRHDT, CDR2 FYEKMQ (reference sequence). CDR3 length equals 16 residues. This CDR3 reads CASSLMAGGGTDTQYF. CDR3 bases: TGTGCCAGCAGCTTAATGGCAGGGGGAGGCACAGATACGCAGTATTTT.

V gene TRBV6-5 combines with J gene TRBJ2-2, with D possibly being TRBD2 (5 bases). Trimming took 1 base from V and 8 from J, leaving 8 bases between them. This CDR3 is 13 amino acids long. Germline lookup yields CDR1 MNHEY and CDR2 SVGAGI. CDR3 DNA sequence: TGTGCCAGCAGTTACTTCCCGGGAGGGGAGCTGTTTTTT. Translation gives CASSYFPGGELFF.